This record covers a single T cell receptor beta chain. The data were obtained in a study of blood T cell repertoires in COVID-19. Study overall: Italy, Spain and the United States were the sources of the convalescent and acute COVID-19 samples.

The germline V gene encodes CDR1 LGHNA and CDR2 YNFKEQ. The CDR3 sequence is 15 residues long. The junction had 7 bases not matched to a gene; V was cut back by 4 bases and J by 5 bases. TCRdb's table, derived via immunoSEQ multiplex PCR, lists solely in-frame clones and lacks some. The data show about 240,000 clones, with about 89% seen just once and 3.5% to 5% held by the top ten. This sequence joins TRBV4-2 and TRBJ1-4; TRBD1 agrees at 7 bases. The sequencing sample was made of PBMCs or T cells enriched from blood (not recorded which). The clonotype comes from a woman in her 30s who had recovered from COVID-19. For the CDR3, the DNA is TGTGCCAGCAGCCTTCTCGACAGGGAAAATGAAAAACTGTTTTTT. Translated: CASSLLDRENEKLFF.